Below are 13 T cell receptor beta chains sequenced from a single sample in a study of neurological immune-mediated disorders. Using its own MiXCR run on the 5' RACE reads, TCRdb lists one record per CDR3 protein. The data hold tens of thousands of distinct CDR3 sequences, with roughly 6.2% observed a single time. The sequenced material came from CD8+ T cells from blood. These TCRs come from a man between 18 and 35 years old in good health.

This clonotype was seen repeatedly, ten times or more. DNA of the CDR3: TGCAGTGCTTTAAGTCAACAGGGGGCGCTCTACGAGCAGTACTTC. The encoded protein is CSALSQQGALYEQYF. The chain combines TRBV20-1 with TRBJ2-7; 9 bases map to TRBD1. The germline V gene has CDR1 DFQATT and CDR2 SNEGSKA (reference sequence). The CDR3 length is 15 residues. Trimming cost V 5 bases and J 3 bases; bases outside gene matches: 11.

This clonotype was picked up many times. The chain couples TRBV7-6 to TRBJ1-1; D uncertain. Trimming removed 2 bases from V and 0 bases from J, with 19 bases in between. CDR1 and CDR2 from the germline V gene are SGHVS and FNYEAQ. The CDR3 length is 18 residues. The CDR3 reads CASSLSGVAGRLNTEAFF. The CDR3 DNA reads as TGTGCCAGCAGCTTATCTGGGGTTGCGGGCAGACTGAACACTGAAGCTTTCTTT.

In this sample, this clonotype turned up many times. This chain uses TRBV4-1 with TRBJ2-1; 10 positions agree with TRBD2. Germline V gene lookup returns CDR1 MGHRA and CDR2 YSYEKL. J was trimmed by 3 bases and V by 4 bases; bases with no gene match: 3. The CDR3 extends over 15 amino acids. The DNA for the CDR3 is TGCGCCAGCAGCCTCGGACTAGCGGACTACAATGAGCAGTTCTTC. Its translation is CASSLGLADYNEQFF.

This clonotype was seen repeatedly, ten times or more. The chain uses TRBV15 and TRBJ2-5; D call uncertain. The CDR3 consists of 13 residues. CDR1 is LNHNV, CDR2 YYDKDF, per germline (reference sequence). The V gene lost 1 base and the J gene lost 5 bases, with 8 bases spanning the gap. CDR3 protein: CATSRVEVETQYF. DNA of the CDR3: TGTGCCACCAGCAGAGTTGAGGTGGAGACCCAGTACTTC. Using reference TRBV15 and TRBJ2-5 for the parts outside the CDR3, the full variable domain is DAMVIQNPRYQVTQFGKPVTLSCSQTLNHNVMYWYQQKSSQAPKLLFHYYDKDFNNEADTPDNFQSRRPNTSFCFLDIRSPGLGDTAMYLCATSRVEVETQYFGPGTRLLVL.

This clonotype showed up many times. The CDR3 DNA follows: TGTGCCAGCAGCCCACCGGGGACAGCAAATCAGCCCCAGCATTTT. Its protein product is CASSPPGTANQPQHF. The chain employs TRBV12-3 or TRBV12-4 and TRBJ1-5; 7 positions agree with TRBD1. J gave up 4 bases and V 6 bases, and 9 bases lay outside the gene matches. The CDR3 consists of 15 residues.

This clonotype was observed at least ten times. The chain has TRBV5-1 and TRBJ1-2, with TRBD1 as a possible D gene (5 bases). The CDR3 consists of 13 residues. V was pared by 4 bases and J by 10 bases, with 17 bases between. From germline, CDR1 is SGHRS and CDR2 YFSETQ. The CDR3: CASSGLGRDAYTF. CDR3 DNA: TGCGCCAGCAGCGGCTTAGGCAGGGATGCCTACACCTTC.

In its sample, this clonotype was seen many times. This chain joins TRBV4-2 and TRBJ2-1, with 7 bases aligning to TRBD2. The CDR3 has 16 residues. V was clipped by 1 base and J by 3 bases; unmatched bases: 6. Germline CDR1 is LGHNA and CDR2 is YNFKEQ. Here the CDR3 DNA reads TGTGCCAGCAGCCAAGTGGGCGGGGGAGTCTACAATGAGCAGTTCTTC. Its protein product is CASSQVGGGVYNEQFF.

This clonotype was found many times. The chain couples TRBV5-6 to TRBJ2-3; 10 positions match TRBD2. In germline, CDR1 is SGHDT, CDR2 YYEEEE. The J segment lost 1 base and the V segment lost 2 bases, leaving 4 bases of the junction unmatched. There are 16 residues in the CDR3. Written as DNA, the CDR3 is TGTGCCAGCAGCTTCGTCGGGACTAGCGGCACAGATACGCAGTATTTT. It encodes CASSFVGTSGTDTQYF.

This clonotype was observed many times. The DNA of the CDR3 is TGTGCCAGCAGCCCCCCCCGACGGGGGGGCTCCTACAATGAGCAGTTCTTC. Amino acids: CASSPPRRGGSYNEQFF. This chain joins TRBV7-9 and TRBJ2-1, with 8 bases lining up with TRBD2. This CDR3 has 17 residues. Germline lookup yields CDR1 SEHNR and CDR2 FQNEAQ (reference sequence). The V segment lost 5 bases and the J segment 0 bases; nucleotides outside the gene matches: 9.

Ten or more counts support this clonotype. The rearrangement links TRBV5-1 to TRBJ2-5; D not resolved. CDR1 and CDR2 (germline): SGHRS, YFSETQ. CDR3 size: 15 residues. Trimming cost V 5 bases and J 1 base, with 15 bases left between them. CDR3 protein: CASRKIPSPQETQYF. The DNA for the CDR3 is TGCGCCAGCAGGAAGATCCCCTCGCCCCAAGAGACCCAGTACTTC.

Ten or more counts support this clonotype. The J gene is TRBJ2-1, the V gene TRBV5-5; D possibly uses TRBD1 or TRBD2 (5 bases each). The CDR3 loop spans 15 amino acids. Germline V gene lookup returns CDR1 SGHKS and CDR2 YYEKEE (reference sequence). The V end was cut by 5 bases, the J end by 2 bases, with 14 bases between. CDR3 in DNA: TGTGCCAGCAGTTCAGACGGGACCGCCTACAATGAGCAGTTCTTC. Its protein is CASSSDGTAYNEQFF.

This clonotype showed up many times. The chain carries TRBV18 and TRBJ1-1; weak D call: TRBD1 (5 bases). Germline CDR1 is KGHSH and CDR2 is LQKENI. CDR3 length equals 14 residues. Trimming stripped 6 bases from V and 1 base from J, with 12 bases between. CDR3 nucleotides: TGTGCCAGCTCGGCGACAGAGACGAACACTGAAGCTTTCTTT. Encoded protein: CASSATETNTEAFF.

In this sample, this clonotype turned up a few times. V gene TRBV20-1 combines with J gene TRBJ2-5; unclear D gene. The CDR3 extends over 13 amino acids. V was clipped by 6 bases and J by 5 bases, with 16 bases between them. Per germline, CDR1 DFQATT and CDR2 SNEGSKA (reference sequence). The CDR3 is CSAVPGPRETQYF. The CDR3 DNA follows: TGCAGTGCCGTCCCCGGGCCCCGGGAGACCCAGTACTTC.